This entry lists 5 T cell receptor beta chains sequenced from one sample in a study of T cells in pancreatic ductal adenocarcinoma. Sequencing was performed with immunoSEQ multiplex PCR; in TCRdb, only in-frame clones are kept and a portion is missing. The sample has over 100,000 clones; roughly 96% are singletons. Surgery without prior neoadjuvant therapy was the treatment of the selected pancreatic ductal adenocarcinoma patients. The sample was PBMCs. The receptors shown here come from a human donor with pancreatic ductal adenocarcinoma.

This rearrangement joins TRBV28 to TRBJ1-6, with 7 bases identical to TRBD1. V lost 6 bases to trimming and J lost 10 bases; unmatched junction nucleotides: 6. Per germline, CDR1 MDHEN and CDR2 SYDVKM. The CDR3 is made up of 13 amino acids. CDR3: CASSDDRVSPLHF. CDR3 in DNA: TGTGCCAGCAGCGATGACAGGGTGTCACCCCTCCACTTT.

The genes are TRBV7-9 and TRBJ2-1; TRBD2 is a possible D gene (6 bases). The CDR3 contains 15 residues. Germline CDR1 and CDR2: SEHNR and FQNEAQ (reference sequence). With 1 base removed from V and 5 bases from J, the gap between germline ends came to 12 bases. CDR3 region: CASSLGLARHNEQFF. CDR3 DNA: TGTGCCAGCAGCTTAGGCCTAGCGAGACACAATGAGCAGTTCTTC.

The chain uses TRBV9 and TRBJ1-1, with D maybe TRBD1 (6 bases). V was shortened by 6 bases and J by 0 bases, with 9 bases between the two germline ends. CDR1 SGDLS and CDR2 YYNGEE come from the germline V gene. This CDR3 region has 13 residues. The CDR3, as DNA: TGTGCCAGCAAAGGACAGCTGAACACTGAAGCTTTCTTT. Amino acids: CASKGQLNTEAFF.

The CDR3 sequence is CASSGRSVDEQFF. In DNA form, the CDR3 reads TGTGCCAGCAGCGGTCGATCGGTCGATGAGCAGTTCTTC. The rearrangement links TRBV7-2 to TRBJ2-1; D gene unclear. V was shortened by 5 bases and J by 8 bases, with 13 bases between the two germline ends. Germline-derived CDR1 and CDR2 are SGHTA and FQGNSA. CDR3 length: 13 residues.

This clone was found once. The CDR3 sequence: CASSLGSGYEQYF. The CDR3 DNA sequence: TGTGCCAGCAGCTTAGGAAGCGGCTACGAGCAGTACTTC. The chain employs TRBV11-2 and TRBJ2-7, with TRBD2 as a possible D gene (5 bases). Trimming stripped 1 base from V and 3 bases from J, with 7 bases between. The germline V gene has CDR1 SGHAT and CDR2 FQNNGV. The CDR3 extends over 13 amino acids.